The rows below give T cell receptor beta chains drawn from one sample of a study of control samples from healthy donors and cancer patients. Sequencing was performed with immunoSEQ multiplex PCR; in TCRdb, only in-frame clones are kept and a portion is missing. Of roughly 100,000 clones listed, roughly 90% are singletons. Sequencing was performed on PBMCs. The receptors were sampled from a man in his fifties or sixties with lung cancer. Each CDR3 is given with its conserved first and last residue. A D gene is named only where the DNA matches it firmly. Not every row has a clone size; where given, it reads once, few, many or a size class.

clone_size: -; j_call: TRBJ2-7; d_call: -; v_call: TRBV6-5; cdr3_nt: TGTGCCAGCAGTAACTGGGTCTCCTACGAGCAGTACTTC; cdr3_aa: CASSNWVSYEQYF
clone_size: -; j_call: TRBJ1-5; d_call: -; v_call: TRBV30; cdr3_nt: TGTGCCTGGAGTGTACGTCCAAATCAGCCCCAGCATTTT; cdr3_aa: CAWSVRPNQPQHF
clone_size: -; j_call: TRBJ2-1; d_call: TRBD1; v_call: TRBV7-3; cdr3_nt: TGTGCCAGCAGCTCCGTTATTGAGGGGGCCAACAATGAGCAGTTCTTC; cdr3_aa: CASSSVIEGANNEQFF
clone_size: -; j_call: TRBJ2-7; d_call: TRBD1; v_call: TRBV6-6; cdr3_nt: TGTGCCAGCAGTTTAGCCGGGACAGGGAGTGAAGAGCAGTACTTC; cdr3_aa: CASSLAGTGSEEQYF
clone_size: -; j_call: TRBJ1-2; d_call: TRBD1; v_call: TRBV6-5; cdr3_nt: TGTGCCAGCAGCTACGGGACAGTAAGTGGCTACACCTTC; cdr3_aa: CASSYGTVSGYTF
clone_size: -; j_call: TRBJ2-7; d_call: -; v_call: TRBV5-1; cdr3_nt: TGCGCCAGCAGCTTGGAGGCAGCCATGCTCCCCTTATACCCCGAGCAGTACTTC; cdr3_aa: CASSLEAAMLPLYPEQYF
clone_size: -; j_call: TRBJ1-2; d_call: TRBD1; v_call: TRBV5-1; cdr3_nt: TGCGCCAGCAGCTTAACCTCCGGGACAGGGTGCACCTTC; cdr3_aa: CASSLTSGTGCTF
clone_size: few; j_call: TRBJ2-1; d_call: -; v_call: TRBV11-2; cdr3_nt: TGTGCCAGCAGCCCGACATCCTACAATGAGCAGTTCTTC; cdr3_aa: CASSPTSYNEQFF
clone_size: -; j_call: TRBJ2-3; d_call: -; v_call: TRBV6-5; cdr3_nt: TGTGCCAGCAAGTCCCTATTGGGCACAGATACGCAGTATTTT; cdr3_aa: CASKSLLGTDTQYF
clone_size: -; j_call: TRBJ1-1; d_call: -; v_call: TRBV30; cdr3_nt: TGTGCCTGGGCCCTGGGCGGCTCGAACACTGAAGCTTTCTTT; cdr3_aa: CAWALGGSNTEAFF
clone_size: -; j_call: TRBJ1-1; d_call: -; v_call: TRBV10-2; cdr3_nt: TGCGCCAGCAGTGGGGCGGACACTAGGAACACTGAAGCTTTCTTT; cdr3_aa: CASSGADTRNTEAFF
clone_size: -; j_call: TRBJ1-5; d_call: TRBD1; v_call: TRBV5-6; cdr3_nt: TGTGCCAGCAGCTTGGCGGCCGGGACAGGGTTTGAGCCCCAGCATTTT; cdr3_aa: CASSLAAGTGFEPQHF
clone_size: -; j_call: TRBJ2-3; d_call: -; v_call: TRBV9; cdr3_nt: TGTGCCAGCACGCAGGGGGGGGGCTTAGATACGCAGTATTTT; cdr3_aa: CASTQGGGLDTQYF
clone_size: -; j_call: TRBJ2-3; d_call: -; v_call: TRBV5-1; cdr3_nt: TGCGCCAGCAGCTTGGCCGTGGGCAACACAGATACGCAGTATTTT; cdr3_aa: CASSLAVGNTDTQYF
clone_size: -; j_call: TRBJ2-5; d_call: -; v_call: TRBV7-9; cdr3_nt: TGTGCCAGCAGCCCGGCCCGGGGGGAGACCCAGTACTTC; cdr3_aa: CASSPARGETQYF
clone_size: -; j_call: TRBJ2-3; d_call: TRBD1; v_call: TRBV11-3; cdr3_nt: TGTGCCAGCAGCTTAGGTTGGACAGGCAGCACAGATACGCAGTATTTT; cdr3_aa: CASSLGWTGSTDTQYF
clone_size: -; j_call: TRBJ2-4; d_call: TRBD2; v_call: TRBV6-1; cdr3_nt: TGTGCCAGCAGTGTCCTAGCGGGGGATACAATAGCCAAAAACATTCAGTACTTC; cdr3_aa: CASSVLAGDTIAKNIQYF
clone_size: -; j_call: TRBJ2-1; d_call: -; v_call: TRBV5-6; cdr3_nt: TGTGCCAGCAGCTTGGCCATGCGCTGGGACAATGAGCAGTTCTTC; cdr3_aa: CASSLAMRWDNEQFF
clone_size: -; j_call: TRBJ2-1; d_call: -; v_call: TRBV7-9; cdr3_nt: TGTGCCAGCAGTGGCCTGAGGACCTACAATGAGCAGTTCTTC; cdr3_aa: CASSGLRTYNEQFF
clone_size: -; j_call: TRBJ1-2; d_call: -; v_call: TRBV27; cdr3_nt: TGTGCCAGCAGTTTATCTTGGGACCCGAGGGACTATGGCTACACCTTC; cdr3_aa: CASSLSWDPRDYGYTF
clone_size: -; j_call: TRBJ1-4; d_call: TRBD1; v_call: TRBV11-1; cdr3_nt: TGTGCCAGCAGCTTTCGAACAGGGGGTGAAAAACTGTTTTTT; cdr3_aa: CASSFRTGGEKLFF
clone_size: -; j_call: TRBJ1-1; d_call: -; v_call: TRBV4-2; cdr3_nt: TGTGCCAGCAGCCAGTTGACAGAGGGGGACACTGAAGCTTTCTTT; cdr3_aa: CASSQLTEGDTEAFF
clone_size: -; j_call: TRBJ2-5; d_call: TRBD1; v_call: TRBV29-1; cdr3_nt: TGCAGCGTGATGACGACAGGGTGGGGAGAGACCCAGTACTTC; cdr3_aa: CSVMTTGWGETQYF
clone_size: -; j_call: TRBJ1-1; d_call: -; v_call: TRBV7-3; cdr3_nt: TGTGCCAGCAGCTTAGGGGGGGACACTGAAGCTTTCTTT; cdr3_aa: CASSLGGDTEAFF
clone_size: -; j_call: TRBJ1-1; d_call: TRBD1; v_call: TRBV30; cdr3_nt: TGTGCCTGTCAGCAGGGGGGAACTGAAGCTTTCTTT; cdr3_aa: CACQQGGTEAFF
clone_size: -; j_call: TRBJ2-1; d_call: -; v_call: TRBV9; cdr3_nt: TGTGCCAGCAGCCCCCCCAGGGACAATGAGCAGTTCTTC; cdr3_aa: CASSPPRDNEQFF
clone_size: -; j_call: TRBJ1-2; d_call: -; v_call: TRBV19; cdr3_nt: TGTGCCAGTAGTATCGGGCGCTATGGCTACACCTTC; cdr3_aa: CASSIGRYGYTF
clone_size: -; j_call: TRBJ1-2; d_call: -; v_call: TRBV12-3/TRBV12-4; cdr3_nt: TGTGCCAGCAGTTTTAGCGTGGATGGCTACACCTTC; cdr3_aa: CASSFSVDGYTF
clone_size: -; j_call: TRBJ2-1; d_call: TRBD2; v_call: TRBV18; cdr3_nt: TGTGCCAGCTCCCTTAGCGGGGGGATTGGCAATGAGCAGTTCTTC; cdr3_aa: CASSLSGGIGNEQFF
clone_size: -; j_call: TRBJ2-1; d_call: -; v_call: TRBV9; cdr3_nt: TGTGCCAGCAGCGTAGAAGGGGGGGCCCGACCAAACAATGAGCAGTTCTTC; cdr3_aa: CASSVEGGARPNNEQFF
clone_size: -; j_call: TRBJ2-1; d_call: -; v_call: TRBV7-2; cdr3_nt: TGTGCCAGCAGCTTCAACACAGGGAGTCATGAGCAGTTCTTC; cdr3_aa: CASSFNTGSHEQFF
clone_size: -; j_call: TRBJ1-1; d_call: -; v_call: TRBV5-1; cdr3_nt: TGCGCCAGCAGCTTGCTTAGTCAGGGGAGAGAGACTGAAGCTTTCTTT; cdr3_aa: CASSLLSQGRETEAFF
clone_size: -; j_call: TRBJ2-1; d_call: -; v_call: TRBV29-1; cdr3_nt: TGCAGCACAAGGAAGGGGAGCATCGATGAGCAGTTCTTC; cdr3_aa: CSTRKGSIDEQFF
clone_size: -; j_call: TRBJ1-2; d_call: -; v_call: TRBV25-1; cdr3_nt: TGTGCCAGCAGTGGATACTATGGCTACACCTTC; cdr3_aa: CASSGYYGYTF